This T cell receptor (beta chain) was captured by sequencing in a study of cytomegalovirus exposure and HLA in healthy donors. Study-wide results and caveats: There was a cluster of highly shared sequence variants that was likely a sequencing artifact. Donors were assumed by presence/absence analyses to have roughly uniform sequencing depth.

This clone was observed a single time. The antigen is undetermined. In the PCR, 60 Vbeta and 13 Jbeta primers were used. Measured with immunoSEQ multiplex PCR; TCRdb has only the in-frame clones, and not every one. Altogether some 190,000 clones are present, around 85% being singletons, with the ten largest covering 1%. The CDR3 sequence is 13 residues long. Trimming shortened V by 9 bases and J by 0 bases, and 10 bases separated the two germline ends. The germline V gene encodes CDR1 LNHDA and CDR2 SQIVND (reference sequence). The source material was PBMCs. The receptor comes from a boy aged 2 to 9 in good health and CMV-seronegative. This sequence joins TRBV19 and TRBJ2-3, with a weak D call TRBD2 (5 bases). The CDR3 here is CASSGSSTDTQYF. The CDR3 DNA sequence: TGTGCCAGCAGCGGATCTAGCACAGATACGCAGTATTTT.